This is a list of T cell receptor beta chains from one sample in a study of blood T cell repertoires in COVID-19. Clones were read by immunoSEQ multiplex PCR, and TCRdb kept only the in-frame ones, dropping some. The sample holds a few hundred thousand clones, about nine tenths seen once. Sequencing used peripheral blood. These receptors were collected from a woman in her 30s with COVID-19, enrolled during active disease. The CDR3 runs from the conserved cysteine through the conserved F or W. D genes are given only for firm matches. The size field is filled for only some rows; it gives once, few, many or a size class.

TRBJ1-1	TRBV11-2	.	13	.	TGTGCCAGCAGCCCTATCCTGAACACTGAAGCTTTCTTT	CASSPILNTEAFF
TRBJ2-4	TRBV7-8	.	16	TRBD2	TGTGCCAGCAGCAATAGCGGGGGGGTTTTCAAAAACATTCAGTACTTC	CASSNSGGVFKNIQYF
TRBJ1-2	TRBV14	.	14	.	TGTGCCAGCAGCCAAAACAGGGCTTTCGGTGGCTACACCTTC	CASSQNRAFGGYTF
TRBJ2-2	TRBV14	.	16	.	TGTGCCAGCAGCCACCCAAGGGGGGGCGGCACCGGGGAGCTGTTTTTT	CASSHPRGGGTGELFF
TRBJ2-1	TRBV9	.	16	TRBD2	TGTGCCAGCAGCGCCCCGGGGAGCGGGGGGAACAATGAGCAGTTCTTC	CASSAPGSGGNNEQFF
TRBJ1-3	TRBV6-5	few	16	.	TGTGCCAGCAGTTACTCCGCTCCCAGCTCTGGAAACACCATATATTTT	CASSYSAPSSGNTIYF
TRBJ2-3	TRBV15	.	14	TRBD2	TGTGCCACCAGTTCTAGCGGGGGCACAGATACGCAGTATTTT	CATSSSGGTDTQYF
TRBJ2-1	TRBV2	.	15	TRBD1	TGTGCCAGCAGTGGGGGGACAGGGACATACAATGAGCAGTTCTTC	CASSGGTGTYNEQFF
TRBJ2-3	TRBV5-1	.	17	TRBD2	TGCGCCAGCAGAAGACCCGGGACTAGCGGGGGCACAGATACGCAGTATTTT	CASRRPGTSGGTDTQYF
TRBJ1-5	TRBV7-8	.	18	TRBD1	TGTGCCAGCAGCTTTAGGGCTCCGGGACAGCATTTTTATCAGCCCCAGCATTTT	CASSFRAPGQHFYQPQHF
TRBJ2-2	TRBV19	.	15	.	TGTGCCAGTAGTGTACGAAGCACGGACACCGGGGAGCTGTTTTTT	CASSVRSTDTGELFF
TRBJ1-3	TRBV18	.	16	TRBD1	TGTGCCAGCTCACCCCAGACAGGGGGCGCCGGAAACACCATATATTTT	CASSPQTGGAGNTIYF
TRBJ1-2	TRBV2	.	11	.	TGTGCCAACCTTCGGGGGTTTGGCTACACCTTC	CANLRGFGYTF
TRBJ1-1	TRBV7-8	.	14	.	TGTGCCAGCAGCTTAGGTAGAGGGGAGGCTGAAGCTTTCTTT	CASSLGRGEAEAFF
TRBJ1-1	TRBV7-8	.	16	.	TGTGCCAGCAGCTTCAATGCGGCAGGGATGAGTACTGAAGCTTTCTTT	CASSFNAAGMSTEAFF
TRBJ2-1	TRBV2	.	15	.	TGTGCCAGCAAGTGGGGGACTGGATCCTACAATGAGCAGTTCTTC	CASKWGTGSYNEQFF
TRBJ2-5	TRBV11-3	.	11	.	TGTGCCAGCAGCTTAGAACAGAACCAGTACTTC	CASSLEQNQYF
TRBJ1-2	TRBV5-4	.	12	.	TGTGCCAGCAGCTTAAACTACTATGGCTACACCTTC	CASSLNYYGYTF
TRBJ2-4	TRBV24-1	.	16	.	TGTGCCACCAGTGATTCCATTGGCGGGGCCAAAAACATTCAGTACTTC	CATSDSIGGAKNIQYF
TRBJ2-5	TRBV24-1	.	14	TRBD1	TGTGCCACCAGCCCCGGACAGGTCCAAGAGACCCAGTACTTC	CATSPGQVQETQYF
TRBJ2-2	TRBV9	.	16	.	TGTGCCAGCAGCGTAAGACAGTCCTCGGCCACCGGGGAGCTGTTTTTT	CASSVRQSSATGELFF
TRBJ2-2	TRBV14	.	16	.	TGTGCCAGCAGCCCCCACTATAGCGTGAACACCGGGGAGCTGTTTTTT	CASSPHYSVNTGELFF
TRBJ2-7	TRBV6-5	.	13	.	TGTGCCAGCAGTTCCGGGACATTCTACGAGCAGTACTTC	CASSSGTFYEQYF
TRBJ2-1	TRBV6-4	.	13	.	TGTGCCAGCAGTGACGGGCCTGTCGGTGAGCAGTTCTTC	CASSDGPVGEQFF
TRBJ1-1	TRBV6-5	few	15	.	TGTGCCAGCAGGCGGACTGGCACTATAGGCACTGAAGCTTTCTTT	CASRRTGTIGTEAFF
TRBJ1-4	TRBV10-3	.	13	.	TGTGCCACGGCGGGGCAGGGACGTGAAAAACTGTTTTTT	CATAGQGREKLFF
TRBJ1-2	TRBV5-1	.	16	.	TGCGCCAGCAGCTTGGGGTCAGGGGCGACTAACTATGGCTACACCTTC	CASSLGSGATNYGYTF
TRBJ1-2	TRBV5-4	.	15	.	TGTGCCAGCGGCGGGACGGGGGATTTTAACTATGGCTACACCTTC	CASGGTGDFNYGYTF
TRBJ2-1	TRBV2	.	15	TRBD1	TGTGCCAGCAGTGCAGTTGGGACAGGGGAGGATGAGCAGTTCTTC	CASSAVGTGEDEQFF
TRBJ1-1	TRBV6-1	.	17	.	TGTGCCAGCAGTGCCCTAGTAGGGGGGGCGCGAGGCACTGAAGCTTTCTTT	CASSALVGGARGTEAFF
TRBJ1-6	TRBV15	.	13	.	TGTGCCACCAGCAGAGGGGGGGATTCACCCCTCCACTTT	CATSRGGDSPLHF
TRBJ1-1	TRBV10-3	.	16	.	TGTGCCATCAGCAGGGGAGGGGTCCGGGCTAACACTGAAGCTTTCTTT	CAISRGGVRANTEAFF
TRBJ2-3	TRBV3-1/TRBV3-2	once	14	.	TGTGCCAGCAGCCAAGGGGGCGGCCCAGATACGCAGTATTTT	CASSQGGGPDTQYF
TRBJ1-4	TRBV7-2	.	14	TRBD1	TGTGCCAGCAGCCCCGACAGGGGAGATGAAAAACTGTTTTTT	CASSPDRGDEKLFF
TRBJ1-5	TRBV7-8	.	15	.	TGTGCCAGCAGCTCGGCGGCAGATAGCAATCAGCCCCAGCATTTT	CASSSAADSNQPQHF
TRBJ1-5	TRBV29-1	.	14	.	TGCAGCGTTGAGATCGGGACAACGGGTCAGCCCCAGCATTTT	CSVEIGTTGQPQHF
TRBJ1-1	TRBV6-4	.	13	.	TGTGCCAGCAGTGAAGGCAGGGCCACTGAAGCTTTCTTT	CASSEGRATEAFF
TRBJ2-2	TRBV2	.	13	.	TGTGCCAGCAGGGAGGGGGCGGACGGGGAGCTGTTTTTT	CASREGADGELFF
TRBJ2-7	TRBV27	.	12	.	TGTGCCAGCTGGGGAGCCCCCTACGAGCAGTACTTC	CASWGAPYEQYF
TRBJ1-5	TRBV19	.	15	.	TGTGCCAGTAGTATAGTGGGGGGGGCTAATCAGCCCCAGCATTTT	CASSIVGGANQPQHF
TRBJ1-2	TRBV7-9	.	16	.	TGTGCCAGCAGCTTAGGCCCCTCAAGGGGGAATCGTGGCTACACCTTC	CASSLGPSRGNRGYTF
TRBJ1-5	TRBV27	.	15	TRBD1	TGTGCTAGCAGTTTTAAGACAGGGATTAATCAGCCCCAGCATTTT	CASSFKTGINQPQHF
TRBJ1-1	TRBV5-1	.	18	.	TGCGCCAGCAGCATGTCCCCCGGGGGAGGCGGGATGGGCACTGAAGCTTTCTTT	CASSMSPGGGGMGTEAFF
TRBJ2-3	TRBV10-1	.	17	TRBD2	TGCGCCAGCAGTGAATTAGCGGGGGGACCTGTGACAGATACGCAGTATTTT	CASSELAGGPVTDTQYF
TRBJ2-2	TRBV5-6	.	14	TRBD1	TGTGCCAGCTTACCGGGACAGGGGGTCGGGGAGCTGTTTTTT	CASLPGQGVGELFF
TRBJ1-1	TRBV3-1/TRBV3-2	.	13	TRBD1	TGTGCCAGCAGCCGATTGGGGGGACAGGAAGCTTTCTTT	CASSRLGGQEAFF
TRBJ2-2	TRBV14	.	16	.	TGTGCCAGCAGCCAAATGCGAACAGCAAACACCGGGGAGCTGTTTTTT	CASSQMRTANTGELFF
TRBJ1-2	TRBV18	.	17	TRBD1	TGTGCCAGCTCACCACGTATAATGACAGGGAATAACTATGGCTACACCTTC	CASSPRIMTGNNYGYTF
TRBJ2-1	TRBV28	few	16	TRBD2	TGTGCCAGCAGGTCCAAAAGGACTAGCAGGGCCAATGAGCAGTTCTTC	CASRSKRTSRANEQFF
TRBJ1-4	TRBV5-5	.	14	.	TGTGCCAGCACCACCGTGGGGGCAGGTGAAAAACTGTTTTTT	CASTTVGAGEKLFF
TRBJ2-7	TRBV5-1	.	17	.	TGCGCCAGCAGTTCGAGTGCAGGAGGGGGCGCCTCCTACGAGCAGTACTTC	CASSSSAGGGASYEQYF
TRBJ1-5	TRBV30	.	13	.	TGTGCCTGGGCAGCGGGGGGGAGTCAGCCCCAGCATTTT	CAWAAGGSQPQHF
TRBJ1-2	TRBV5-1	.	14	.	TGCGCCAGCAGCTTCGAGGGCTCTAACTATGGCTACACCTTC	CASSFEGSNYGYTF